This TCR beta chain was captured by sequencing in a study of blood T cell repertoires in COVID-19. For the study at large: Italy, Spain and the United States were the sources of the convalescent and acute COVID-19 samples. From T cells, B-cell-depleted T cells, or PBMCs came the material, which was cDNA or gDNA.

This CDR3 has 15 amino acids. Germline values: CDR1 SNHLY, CDR2 FYNNEI. V shed 4 bases, J shed 4 bases, and the junction held 7 bases outside the gene matches. In the original workflow: Quantification of nucleated cells was approximated via reference gene primer amplification. Only in-frame clones appear in the TCRdb table, and some are missing; sequencing was by immunoSEQ multiplex PCR. Clone size and V and J calls were adopted from that table, with D and trimming inferred from the DNA. The sample includes 250,000 to 300,000 clones, about nine tenths of them seen just once. J is TRBJ2-3 and V is TRBV2, with TRBD2 matching over 8 bases. The clonotype originates from a man in his fifties with acute or convalescent COVID-19. The sequenced sample was peripheral blood. Here the CDR3 reads CASSGSGGIPDTQYF. The CDR3 DNA is TGTGCCAGCAGTGGTTCGGGAGGGATCCCAGATACGCAGTATTTT.